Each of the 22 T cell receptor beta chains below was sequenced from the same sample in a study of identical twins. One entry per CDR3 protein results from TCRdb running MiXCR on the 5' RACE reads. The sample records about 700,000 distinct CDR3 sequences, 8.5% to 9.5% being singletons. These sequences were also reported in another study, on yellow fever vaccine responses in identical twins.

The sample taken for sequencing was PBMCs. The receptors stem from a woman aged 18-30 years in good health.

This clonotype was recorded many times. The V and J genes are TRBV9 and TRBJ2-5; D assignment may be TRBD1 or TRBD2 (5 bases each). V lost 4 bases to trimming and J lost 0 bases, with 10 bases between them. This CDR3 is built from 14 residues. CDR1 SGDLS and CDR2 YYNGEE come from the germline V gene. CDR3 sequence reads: CASSRDVHQETQYF. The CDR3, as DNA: TGTGCCAGCAGCAGGGACGTCCACCAAGAGACCCAGTACTTC.

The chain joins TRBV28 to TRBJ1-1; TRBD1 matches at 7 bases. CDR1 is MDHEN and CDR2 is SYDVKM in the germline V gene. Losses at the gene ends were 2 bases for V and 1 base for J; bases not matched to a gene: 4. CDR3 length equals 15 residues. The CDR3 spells CASSLSNRGNTEAFF. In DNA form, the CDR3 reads TGTGCCAGCAGTTTAAGTAACAGGGGGAACACTGAAGCTTTCTTT.

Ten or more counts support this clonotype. The CDR3 DNA follows: TGTGCCAGCAGTGAACAGACTACATGGGTGGCCCAGTACTTC. Protein sequence: CASSEQTTWVAQYF. The chain employs TRBV27 and TRBJ2-5, with D maybe TRBD2 (5 bases). This CDR3 is built from 14 residues. Germline-derived CDR1 and CDR2 are MNHEY and SMNVEV (reference sequence). The V and J ends lost 5 bases and 9 bases respectively, with 19 bases between them.

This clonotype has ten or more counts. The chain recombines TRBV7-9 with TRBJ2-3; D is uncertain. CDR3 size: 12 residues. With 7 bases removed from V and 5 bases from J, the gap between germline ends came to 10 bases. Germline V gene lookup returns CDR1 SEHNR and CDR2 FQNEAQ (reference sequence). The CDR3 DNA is TGTGCCAGCAATCCTTACGGAGATACGCAGTATTTT. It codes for CASNPYGDTQYF.

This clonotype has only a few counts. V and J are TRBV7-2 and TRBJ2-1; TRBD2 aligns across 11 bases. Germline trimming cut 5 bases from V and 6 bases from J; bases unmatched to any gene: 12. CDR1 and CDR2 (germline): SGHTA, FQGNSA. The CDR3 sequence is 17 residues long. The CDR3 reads CASSKRTSGLVSNEQFF. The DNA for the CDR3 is TGTGCCAGCAGCAAACGGACTAGCGGGTTGGTTAGCAATGAGCAGTTCTTC. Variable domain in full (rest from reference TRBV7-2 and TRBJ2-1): GAGVSQSPSNKVTEKGKDVELRCDPISGHTALYWYRQSLGQGLEFLIYFQGNSAPDKSGLPSDRFSAERTGGSVSTLTIQRTQQEDSAVYLCASSKRTSGLVSNEQFFGPGTRLTVL.

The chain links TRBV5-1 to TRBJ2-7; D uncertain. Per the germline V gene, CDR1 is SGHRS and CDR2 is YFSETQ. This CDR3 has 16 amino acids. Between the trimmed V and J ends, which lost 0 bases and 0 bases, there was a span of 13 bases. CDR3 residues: CASSLAWGRFSYEQYF. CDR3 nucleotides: TGCGCCAGCAGCTTGGCCTGGGGTCGTTTCTCCTACGAGCAGTACTTC.

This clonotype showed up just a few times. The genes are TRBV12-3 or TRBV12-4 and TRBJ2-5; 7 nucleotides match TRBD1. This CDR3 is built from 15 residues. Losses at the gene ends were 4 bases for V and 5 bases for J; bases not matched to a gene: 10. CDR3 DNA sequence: TGTGCCAGCAGTTCGGGACAGCCTCTAGGGGAGACCCAGTACTTC. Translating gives CASSSGQPLGETQYF.

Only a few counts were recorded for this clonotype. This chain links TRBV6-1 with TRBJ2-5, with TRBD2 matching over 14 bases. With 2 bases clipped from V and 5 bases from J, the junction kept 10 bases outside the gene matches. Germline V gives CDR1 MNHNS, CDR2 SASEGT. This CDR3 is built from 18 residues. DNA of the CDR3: TGTGCCAGCAGTGAATTCTCGACTAGCGGGGGGGATATTGAGACCCAGTACTTC. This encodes CASSEFSTSGGDIETQYF.

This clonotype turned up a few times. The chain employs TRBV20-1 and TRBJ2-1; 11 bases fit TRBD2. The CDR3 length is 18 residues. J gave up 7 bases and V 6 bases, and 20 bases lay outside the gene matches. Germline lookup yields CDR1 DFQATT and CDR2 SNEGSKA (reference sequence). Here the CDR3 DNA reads TGCAGTGCCCGAATACCCCGTCTAGCGGGGGGCGAATGGAATGAGCAGTTCTTC. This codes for CSARIPRLAGGEWNEQFF.

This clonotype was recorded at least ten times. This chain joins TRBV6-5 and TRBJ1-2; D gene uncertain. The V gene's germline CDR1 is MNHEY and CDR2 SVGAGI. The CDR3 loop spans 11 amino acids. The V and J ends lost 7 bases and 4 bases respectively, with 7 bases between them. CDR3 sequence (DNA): TGTGCCAGCAAACATGGCTATGGCTACACCTTC. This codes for CASKHGYGYTF.

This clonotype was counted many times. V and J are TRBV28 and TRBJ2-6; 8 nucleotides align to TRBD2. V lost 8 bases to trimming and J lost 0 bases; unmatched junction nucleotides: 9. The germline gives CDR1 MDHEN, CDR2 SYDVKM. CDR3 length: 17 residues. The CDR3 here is CASSAGGSSSGANVLTF. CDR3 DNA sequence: TGTGCCAGCTCGGCGGGGGGTTCCAGCTCTGGGGCCAACGTCCTGACTTTC.

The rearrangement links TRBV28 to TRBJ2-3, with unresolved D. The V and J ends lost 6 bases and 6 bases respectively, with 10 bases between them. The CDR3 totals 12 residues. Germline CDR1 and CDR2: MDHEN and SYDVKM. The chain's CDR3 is CASRTKGDTQYF. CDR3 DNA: TGTGCCAGCAGAACGAAAGGGGATACGCAGTATTTT.

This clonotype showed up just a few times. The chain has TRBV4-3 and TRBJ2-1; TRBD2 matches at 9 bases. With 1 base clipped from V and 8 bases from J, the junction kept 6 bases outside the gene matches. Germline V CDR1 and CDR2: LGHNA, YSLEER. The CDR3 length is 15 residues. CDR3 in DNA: TGCGCCAGCAGCCAAGCCGCGGGAGGGCTTCATGAGCAGTTCTTC. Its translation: CASSQAAGGLHEQFF.

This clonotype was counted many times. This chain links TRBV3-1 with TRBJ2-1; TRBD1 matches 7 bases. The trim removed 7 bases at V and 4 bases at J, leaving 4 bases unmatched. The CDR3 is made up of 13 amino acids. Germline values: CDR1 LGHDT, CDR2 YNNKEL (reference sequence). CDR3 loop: CASTQTGYNEQFF. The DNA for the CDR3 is TGTGCCAGCACCCAGACAGGGTACAATGAGCAGTTCTTC.

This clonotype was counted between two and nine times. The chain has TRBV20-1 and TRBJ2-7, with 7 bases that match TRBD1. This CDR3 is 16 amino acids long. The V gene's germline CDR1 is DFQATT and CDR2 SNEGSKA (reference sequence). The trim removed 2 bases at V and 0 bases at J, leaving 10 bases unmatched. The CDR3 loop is CSARRVGGSSSYEQYF. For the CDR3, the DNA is TGCAGTGCTAGAAGGGTAGGGGGCTCGAGCTCCTACGAGCAGTACTTC.

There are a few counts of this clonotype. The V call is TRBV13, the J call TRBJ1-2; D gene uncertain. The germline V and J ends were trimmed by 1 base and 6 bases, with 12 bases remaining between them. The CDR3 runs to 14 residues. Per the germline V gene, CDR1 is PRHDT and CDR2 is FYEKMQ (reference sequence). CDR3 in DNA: TGTGCCAGCAGCTTAGCCCGGGTAGAGGATGGCTACACCTTC. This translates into CASSLARVEDGYTF.

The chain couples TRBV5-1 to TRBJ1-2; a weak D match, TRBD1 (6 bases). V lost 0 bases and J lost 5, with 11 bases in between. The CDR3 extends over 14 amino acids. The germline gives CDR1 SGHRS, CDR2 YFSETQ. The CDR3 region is CASSLETGLYGYTF. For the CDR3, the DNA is TGCGCCAGCAGCTTGGAGACAGGACTTTATGGCTACACCTTC.

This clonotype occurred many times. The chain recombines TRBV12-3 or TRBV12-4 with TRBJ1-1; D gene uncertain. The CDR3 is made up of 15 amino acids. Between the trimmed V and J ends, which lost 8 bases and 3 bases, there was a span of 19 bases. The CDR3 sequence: CASLSPRRSYTEAFF. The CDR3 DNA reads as TGTGCCAGCCTCTCCCCGCGTCGGTCGTACACTGAAGCTTTCTTT.

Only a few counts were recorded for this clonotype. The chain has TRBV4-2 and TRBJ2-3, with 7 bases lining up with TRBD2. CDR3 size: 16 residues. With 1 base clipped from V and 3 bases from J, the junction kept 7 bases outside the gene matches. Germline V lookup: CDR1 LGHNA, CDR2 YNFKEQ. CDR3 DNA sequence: TGTGCCAGCAGCCAAGGGTCTAGCGGATTAACAGATACGCAGTATTTT. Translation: CASSQGSSGLTDTQYF.

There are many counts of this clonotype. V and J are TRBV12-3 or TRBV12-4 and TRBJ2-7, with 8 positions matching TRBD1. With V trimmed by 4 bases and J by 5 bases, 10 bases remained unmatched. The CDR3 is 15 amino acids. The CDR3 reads CASSSGPDRVDEQYF. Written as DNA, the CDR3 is TGTGCCAGCAGTTCAGGACCGGACAGGGTGGACGAGCAGTACTTC.

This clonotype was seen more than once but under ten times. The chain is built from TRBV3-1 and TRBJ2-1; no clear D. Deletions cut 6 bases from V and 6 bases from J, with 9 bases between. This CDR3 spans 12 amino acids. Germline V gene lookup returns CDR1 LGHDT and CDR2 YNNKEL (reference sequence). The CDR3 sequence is CASRGFGNEQFF. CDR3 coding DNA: TGTGCCAGCAGAGGTTTTGGCAATGAGCAGTTCTTC.

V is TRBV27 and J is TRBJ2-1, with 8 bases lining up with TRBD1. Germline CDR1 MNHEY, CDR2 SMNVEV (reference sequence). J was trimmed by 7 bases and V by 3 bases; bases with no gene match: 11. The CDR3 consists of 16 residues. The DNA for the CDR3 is TGTGCCAGCAGTTTCCAGGGGGCGAGACAGGGGAATGAGCAGTTCTTC. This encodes CASSFQGARQGNEQFF.